The clone carrying this TCR beta chain showed up just a few times. Antigen specificity is unknown. This beta chain lies outside the target of a library built for alpha chains; its clone size means little. The CDR3 is made up of 14 amino acids. The V gene lost 1 base and the J gene lost 4 bases, with 7 bases spanning the gap. Germline assignment: CDR1 SGHTA and CDR2 FQGNSA. This sample is drawn from a study of naive and memory T cell subsets. Study-level findings and limits: From naive to CM, EM and EMRA, diversity decreased and Gini increased. Between naive and memory subsets, TCR abundance power law exponents differed. Naive repertoires, especially CD8, held a few larger clonotypes, possibly memory cells re-expressing CD45RA.

The ligated cDNA underwent four PCR rounds using SP2 and nested alpha and beta constant-region primers. A 12-nucleotide UMI and the SP2 primer were added to the cDNA 3' end by oligonucleotide ligation. TCRdb itself ran the UMI-ligation and nested PCR reads through MiXCR, one entry per CDR3 protein. The sample yields 200 to 250 distinct CDR3 sequences, approximately 71% seen once. This rearrangement joins TRBV7-2 to TRBJ1-4; D gene ambiguous. The sequence was obtained from a human donor in good health. Sequencing input: naive CD8+ T cells from blood. The CDR3 nucleotides read TGTGCCAGCAGCTTAGGGCGGGGTAATGAAAAACTGTTTTTT. Translating it yields CASSLGRGNEKLFF.